Following are 10 T cell receptor beta chains from one sample sequenced in a study of T cell clonotyping in hematopoietic cell transplantation. Produced via immunoSEQ multiplex PCR; TCRdb's table is partial and in-frame only. The sample yields some 17,000 clones, under 90% seen once. What was sequenced was peripheral blood mononuclear cells. Receptors were obtained from a man aged 45-65 years in good health. Some clones in this sample may be carry-over from other donors' samples.

The rearrangement uses TRBV5-1 and TRBJ1-6; D call uncertain. This CDR3 is 16 amino acids long. The germline CDR1 and CDR2 sequences are SGHRS and YFSETQ. The ends were cut back, 4 bases at V and 7 bases at J, with 18 bases in the middle. CDR3: CASSPPGPVGNSPLHF. Here the CDR3 DNA reads TGCGCCAGCAGCCCGCCGGGCCCAGTGGGGAATTCACCCCTCCACTTT.

V and J are TRBV13 and TRBJ2-7; D may correspond to TRBD1 or TRBD2 (7 bases each). CDR3 length equals 13 residues. Germline CDR1 reads PRHDT; CDR2 reads FYEKMQ (reference sequence). Between the trimmed V and J ends, which lost 6 bases and 6 bases, there was a span of 15 bases. CDR3 region: CASRHTGEGEQYF. The CDR3 bases are TGTGCCAGCAGACACACAGGGGAGGGCGAGCAGTACTTC.

This chain connects TRBV29-1 to TRBJ2-4, with a tentative D call TRBD2 (6 bases). Trimming took off 2 bases at V and 9 bases at J, with 11 bases between the two ends. CDR1 is SQVTM and CDR2 is ANQGSEA in the germline V gene. This CDR3 contains 12 residues. The CDR3 region is CSVERQGGIQYF. In DNA form, the CDR3 reads TGCAGCGTTGAACGGCAGGGAGGCATTCAGTACTTC.

The CDR3 sequence is CASTFGTGEGYTF. The CDR3 DNA reads as TGTGCCAGCACCTTCGGGACAGGGGAGGGCTACACCTTC. The chain carries TRBV5-8 and TRBJ1-2, with 10 positions matching TRBD1. V trimming: 6 bases; J trimming: 8 bases; junction bases outside the gene matches: 7. CDR1 and CDR2 (germline): SGHTS, YDEGEE. The CDR3 contains 13 residues.

For the CDR3, the DNA is TGTGCCAGCAGTATACTAGCGGGGGGCTGGAGCAATGAGCAGTTCTTC. This sequence encodes CASSILAGGWSNEQFF. The rearrangement uses TRBV27 and TRBJ2-1, with TRBD2 identical over 12 bases. V lost 5 bases and J lost 6; bases outside the gene matches: 8. Germline V lookup: CDR1 MNHEY, CDR2 SMNVEV (reference sequence). The CDR3 contains 16 residues.

The rearrangement uses TRBV23-1 and TRBJ2-5; tentative D call: TRBD2 (6 bases). TRBV23-1 is sorted into the ORF group, with uncertain function. The CDR3 has 13 amino acids. The ends were cut back, 8 bases at V and 2 bases at J, with 12 bases in the middle. As DNA, the CDR3 is TGCGCCAGCGGAATAGCGGAACAAGAGACCCAGTACTTC. Translating it yields CASGIAEQETQYF.

The rearrangement joins TRBV12-5 to TRBJ1-1; 7 bases are a match to TRBD1. Per the germline V gene, CDR1 is LGHNT and CDR2 is FRNRAP. This CDR3 is built from 16 residues. J gave up 1 base and V 7 bases, and 12 bases lay outside the gene matches. The CDR3 bases are TGTGCTAGTGCCCCGGGACAGTCATATTCGAACACTGAAGCTTTCTTT. Translating it yields CASAPGQSYSNTEAFF.

V gene TRBV6-5 combines with J gene TRBJ1-6; perhaps TRBD1 as D (6 bases). CDR3 length equals 14 residues. CDR1 MNHEY and CDR2 SVGAGI come from the germline V gene. V was cut by 6 bases and J by 18 bases, with 24 bases left in between. CDR3 sequence: CASSSQRTALVHHF. CDR3 sequence (DNA): TGTGCCAGCAGCTCCCAACGGACAGCCCTAGTGCACCACTTT.

The V call is TRBV28, the J call TRBJ1-6, with D unclear. V was cut by 2 bases and J by 10 bases, with 6 bases left in between. Germline CDR1 is MDHEN and CDR2 is SYDVKM. The CDR3 loop spans 12 amino acids. The CDR3 DNA sequence: TGTGCCAGCAGTTTAGCGGGATCACCCCTCCACTTT. Encoded protein: CASSLAGSPLHF.

The rearrangement joins TRBV9 to TRBJ1-1, with D possibly TRBD1 on 5 matching bases. This CDR3 comprises 15 residues. Trimming shortened V by 4 bases and J by 0 bases, and 13 bases separated the two germline ends. Germline lookup yields CDR1 SGDLS and CDR2 YYNGEE. The CDR3 DNA follows: TGTGCCAGCAGCCGGGGGGGGATCATGAACACTGAAGCTTTCTTT. Its translation is CASSRGGIMNTEAFF.